Listed here are 10 T cell receptor beta chains from one sample, sequenced in a study of response to subunit inactivated influenza vaccine (dated by TCRdb to the late 2010s). Library preparation employed RT-PCR. Sequenced on an Illumina HiSeq 2500. TCRdb trimmed the raw reads at Q25, called clones with MiXCR and kept productive beta chains. Under each unique CDR3 protein, matching rows form one entry showing the most common genes and DNA. This sample is represented by 150,000 to 200,000 distinct CDR3 sequences; more than 10% of them were singletons. The ten largest clones capture approximately 30% of the sample. The sample was also reused in another study, on T cells expressing NK-cell markers. The second investigation adds: 5'RACE template switching, by which a universal primer site and unique molecular identifiers were added, was used to make TCR beta cDNA libraries.

The sequences come from CD8+ T cells sorted from PBMCs, collected 12 days after vaccination. Receptors originate from a man between 50 and 59 years old who received an inactivated influenza vaccine. Donor details come from another sample of the same person, matched by shared clones.

This chain links TRBV27 with TRBJ1-4; no clear D gene. This CDR3 is 14 amino acids long. Germline V gene sequence: CDR1 MNHEY, CDR2 SMNVEV (reference sequence). Trimming shortened V by 2 bases and J by 7 bases, and 11 bases separated the two germline ends. The CDR3 DNA is TGTGCCAGCAGTTTAGGGCAGCCCTTTGAAAAACTGTTTTTT. This gives the protein CASSLGQPFEKLFF.

This clonotype was counted between two and nine times. The chain carries TRBV7-9 and TRBJ2-3, with D possibly matching TRBD1 (6 bases). The CDR3 covers 12 residues. Trimming stripped 9 bases from V and 2 bases from J, with 9 bases between. In germline, CDR1 is SEHNR, CDR2 FQNEAQ (reference sequence). As DNA, the CDR3 is TGTGCCAGACAGGGTAACACAGATACGCAGTATTTT. Translating it yields CARQGNTDTQYF.

This sequence joins TRBV2 and TRBJ2-5, with 16 nucleotides matching TRBD2. V shed 6 bases and J 5 bases; nucleotides not matched to a gene: 3. The CDR3 spans 15 residues. Germline-derived CDR1 and CDR2 are SNHLY and FYNNEI. This chain's CDR3 is CASSVGLAGGETQYF. The CDR3 DNA follows: TGTGCCAGCAGCGTGGGACTAGCGGGAGGGGAGACCCAGTACTTC.

This clonotype was seen at least ten times. The V gene is TRBV4-3, the J gene TRBJ2-1; no definite D call. Between the trimmed V and J ends, which lost 3 bases and 6 bases, there was a span of 6 bases. This CDR3 comprises 12 residues. CDR1 LGHNA and CDR2 YSLEER come from the germline V gene. The CDR3, as DNA: TGCGCCAGCAGCCAGTTCTCCAATGAGCAGTTCTTC. Protein product: CASSQFSNEQFF.

The chain employs TRBV20-1 and TRBJ1-1; D gene unclear. The germline V gene encodes CDR1 DFQATT and CDR2 SNEGSKA (reference sequence). This CDR3 spans 13 amino acids. Trimming left V 3 bases short and J 4 bases short, with 12 bases between. CDR3 in amino acids: CSASSKLGTEAFF. The CDR3 nucleotides read TGCAGTGCTAGCTCTAAATTGGGCACTGAAGCTTTCTTT.

In its sample, this clonotype was seen a few times. The CDR3, as DNA: TGTGCCACCAGTGATGGAGGGGGAGGCCAGCCCCAGCATTTT. This gives the protein CATSDGGGGQPQHF. The chain uses TRBV24-1 and TRBJ1-5; D is perhaps TRBD1 (6 bases). In germline, CDR1 is KGHDR, CDR2 SFDVKD. The length of the CDR3 is 14 residues. Between the trimmed V and J ends, which lost 3 bases and 7 bases, there was a span of 12 bases.

This clonotype was counted a single time. A read error may be the cause here, since a much bigger clone is one base away. The chain couples TRBV30 to TRBJ1-2, with D maybe TRBD1 (5 bases). This CDR3 has 14 residues. V lost 3 bases and J lost 4, with 15 bases in between. Germline V gives CDR1 GTSNPN, CDR2 SVGIG (reference sequence). The CDR3, as DNA: TGTGCCTGGAGACATGCGGGGGAATTCTATGGCTACACCTTC. Translating it yields CAWRHAGEFYGYTF.

The chain has TRBV28 and TRBJ1-1; D is undetermined. V gave up 2 bases and J gave up 2 bases, with 12 bases separating them. Germline V gene lookup returns CDR1 MDHEN and CDR2 SYDVKM. The CDR3 totals 15 residues. CDR3 DNA sequence: TGTGCCAGCAGTTTAAGTCAGGTTCTCAACACTGAAGCTTTCTTT. Protein: CASSLSQVLNTEAFF.

This clonotype was counted ten times or more. V is TRBV3-1 and J is TRBJ1-2; the D gene is possibly TRBD1 (5 bases). This CDR3 is 14 amino acids long. V was shortened by 4 bases and J by 3 bases, with 12 bases between the two germline ends. Germline CDR1 and CDR2: LGHDT and YNNKEL (reference sequence). The CDR3 is CASSLPGTDYGYTF. Written as DNA, the CDR3 is TGTGCCAGCAGCCTCCCCGGGACGGACTATGGCTACACCTTC.

This clonotype was seen a few times. The J gene is TRBJ2-4, the V gene TRBV4-2, with D possibly matching TRBD2 (6 bases). The CDR3 is made up of 16 amino acids. Germline assignment: CDR1 LGHNA and CDR2 YNFKEQ. The V gene lost 2 bases and the J gene lost 6 bases, with 17 bases spanning the gap. The CDR3 coding sequence is TGTGCCAGCAGCCAAAATGGATGGGACTTTATAAACATTCAGTACTTC. Translation: CASSQNGWDFINIQYF.